This T cell receptor beta chain stems from a study of OX40 agonist ivuxolimab in advanced cancers. About the investigation overall: Ivuxolimab was a fully human IgG2 agonistic monoclonal antibody targeting the costimulatory receptor OX40 (CD134). The paper reports the monotherapy dose-escalation portion (N of about 50 patients) of the phase I ivuxolimab trial. A male proportion of around 83% and a mean age of about 60 years, ranging from roughly 23 to 90, were recorded for the dose-escalation cohort. Prior anti-PD-1, anti-PD-L1 or anti-CTLA-4 therapy was permitted, and approximately 41% of dose-escalation patients had received checkpoint inhibitors. Peripheral TCRbeta sequencing aimed to test whether ivuxolimab altered TCR sequence diversity and caused clonal T-cell expansion. Of the 50 to 55 patients in dose escalation, 19 had hepatocellular carcinoma, some 15 had melanoma, 9 had renal cell carcinoma and 9 had head and neck cancer. Partial responses occurred in three dose-escalation patients: two with cutaneous melanoma and one with hepatocellular carcinoma. Intravenous ivuxolimab was administered to patients every 2 weeks at six dose levels: 0.01, 0.1, 0.3, 1.5, 3 and 10 mg/kg.

A note on this clone: Its antigen is currently not known. The sample holds no much larger clone one base away, and base qualities are not on file.

The trial excluded patients who had a history of autoimmune disease or were on systemic immunosuppression. In every dose cohort, peripheral blood was drawn for TCR sequencing at baseline, cycle 4 day 1, and cycle 7 day 1. The samples were drawn from a first-in-human, open-label, multicenter phase I dose-escalation trial of ivuxolimab. Adults with locally advanced or metastatic head and neck squamous cell, hepatocellular, melanoma or renal cell carcinoma were enrolled in the trial. Before TCR sequencing, CD4+ and CD8+ T cells were separately sorted from peripheral blood. Study-level results and caveats: The antigen specificity of the peripheral T cells that underwent clonal expansion was not determined. In partial responders in the 0.1-3.0 mg/kg groups, normalized peripheral clonal expansion was found to be among the lowest, especially among CD8+ T cells. Low levels of normalized T-cell clonal expansion were also seen in some nonresponding patients. After ivuxolimab, expanded clones were on average more numerous among CD8+ T cells than among CD4+ T cells. Clonal expansion of both CD4+ and CD8+ blood T cells was observed from baseline to week 6 at doses 0.1 to 3.0 mg/kg.

Genomic DNA was isolated from the sorted cells so that the TCRbeta CDR3 region could be sequenced. The immunoSEQ Assay was used to sequence the TCRbeta CDR3 regions. The clones in this table, taken by TCRdb from immuneACCESS, are in-frame only. Not every clone is retained; where verified, under half of the shortfall comes from an unresolved V gene, and the cause of the rest is unknown. The sample table holds 78,000 or so clones, of which 92% were seen once. Together, the top ten hold about 9.1% of the sample. The source of this sequence is an adult with an advanced solid tumor such as melanoma, head and neck, liver or kidney cancer. The sequences come from CD4+ or CD8+ T cells sorted from blood, collected in a trial of the OX40 agonist ivuxolimab.

The CDR3 region: CASISDTYEQYF. The DNA is as follows: TGTGCCAGTATTTCGGACACCTACGAGCAGTACTTC. The chain was built from TRBV19 and TRBJ2-7, with TRBD1 perhaps the D gene, on 5 matching bases. Taken from cysteine to phenylalanine, the CDR3 has 12 residues. The DNA shown is the 36-base CDR3, in frame from base 1. For CDR1 and CDR2, the germline V gene (reference sequence) lists LNHDA and SQIVND. At the junction V is shortened by 7 bases and J by 2 bases, with 9 bases in between.